The 20 T cell receptor beta chains given below trace back to one sample, sequenced in a study of radiotherapy plus CTLA-4 blockade in lung cancer. The table came from immunoSEQ multiplex PCR; TCRdb's copy has only in-frame clones and leaves some out. The data hold around 45,000 clones, with roughly 76% observed a single time. The material was peripheral blood, obtained from a patient treated with radiotherapy plus ipilimumab. These receptors were obtained from a human donor with non-small cell lung cancer who had a complete response to radiotherapy plus ipilimumab.

In the case of this clone: Additional DNA sequences in this sample encode the identical CDR3. V and J are TRBV6-1 and TRBJ1-3; D remains ambiguous. The CDR3 is 17 amino acids. Looked up from germline, CDR1 is MNHNS and CDR2 is SASEGT. Trimming took off 1 base at V and 0 bases at J, with 13 bases between the two ends. DNA of the CDR3: TGTGCCAGCAGTGAAGGGCTTGGCGGAAGCTCTGGAAACACCATATATTTT. Translation gives CASSEGLGGSSGNTIYF.

This chain joins TRBV7-9 and TRBJ2-5; TRBD1 aligns across 7 bases. V shed 4 bases, J shed 2 bases, and the junction held 10 bases outside the gene matches. Per germline, CDR1 SEHNR and CDR2 FQNEAQ (reference sequence). There are 16 residues in the CDR3. For the CDR3, the DNA is TGTGCCAGCAGCTATTACTTCCGGACAGGACAAGAGACCCAGTACTTC. Translation gives CASSYYFRTGQETQYF.

V usage is TRBV5-6 and J usage is TRBJ1-5; D is unclear. Trimming took 3 bases from V and 4 from J, leaving 5 bases between them. Looked up from germline, CDR1 is SGHDT and CDR2 is YYEEEE. There are 12 residues in the CDR3. Written as DNA, the CDR3 is TGTGCCAGCAGCTGGCAGAATCAGCCCCAGCATTTT. Its protein is CASSWQNQPQHF.

The chain is built from TRBV7-3 and TRBJ2-3, with 10 nucleotides matching TRBD1. V dropped 0 bases and J dropped 6; count of bases not matched to a gene: 3. CDR3 size: 15 residues. The germline CDR1 and CDR2 sequences are SGHTA and FQGTGA. The CDR3 loop is CASSLTGQGPDTQYF. The CDR3 nucleotides read TGTGCCAGCAGCTTAACGGGACAGGGGCCGGATACGCAGTATTTT. The whole variable domain, remainder taken from reference TRBV7-3 and TRBJ2-3, is GAGVSQTPSNKVTEKGKYVELRCDPISGHTALYWYRQSLGQGPEFLIYFQGTGAADDSGLPNDRFFAVRPEGSVSTLKIQRTERGDSAVYLCASSLTGQGPDTQYFGPGTRLTVL.

The chain has TRBV30 and TRBJ2-1; maybe TRBD2 (5 bases). Germline values: CDR1 GTSNPN, CDR2 SVGIG (reference sequence). The CDR3 has 11 residues. Trimming pared 1 base from V and 10 bases from J, leaving 8 bases between. The CDR3 DNA sequence: TGTGCCTGGAGTGGGGCGGGCGAGCAGTTCTTC. It codes for CAWSGAGEQFF.

The chain uses TRBV4-3 and TRBJ1-1; a weak D match, TRBD1 (6 bases). The CDR3 has 14 amino acids. V was clipped by 1 base and J by 0 bases, with 6 bases between them. Per the germline V gene, CDR1 is LGHNA and CDR2 is YSLEER. The chain's CDR3 is CASSQGQVNTEAFF. The CDR3 DNA follows: TGCGCCAGCAGCCAAGGACAGGTGAACACTGAAGCTTTCTTT.

The rearrangement uses TRBV7-2 and TRBJ2-2; D call uncertain. V was cut by 5 bases and J by 6 bases, with 13 bases left in between. Germline CDR1 is SGHTA and CDR2 is FQGNSA. The CDR3 runs 14 residues. The CDR3 loop reads CASSLSQVAGELFF. The CDR3 nucleotides are TGTGCCAGCAGCCTAAGCCAGGTGGCCGGGGAGCTGTTTTTT.

The chain has TRBV18 and TRBJ2-5; D gene uncertain. Germline V gives CDR1 KGHSH, CDR2 LQKENI. The V gene lost 3 bases and the J gene lost 4 bases, with 9 bases spanning the gap. The CDR3 is 13 residues long. The CDR3 region is CASSPGPGETQYF. CDR3 nucleotides: TGTGCCAGCTCACCTGGCCCGGGAGAGACCCAGTACTTC.

The CDR3 protein is CASRRAGGLSYEQYF. In DNA form, the CDR3 reads TGTGCCAGCAGAAGAGCGGGAGGACTCTCCTACGAGCAGTACTTC. The chain is built from TRBV2 and TRBJ2-7, with 9 bases that match TRBD2. This CDR3 spans 15 amino acids. V dropped 6 bases and J dropped 0; count of bases not matched to a gene: 6. The V gene's germline CDR1 is SNHLY and CDR2 FYNNEI.

This rearrangement joins TRBV2 to TRBJ1-2; possible D gene TRBD1, 6 bases. Trimming removed 6 bases from V and 8 bases from J, with 16 bases in between. The germline CDR1 and CDR2 sequences are SNHLY and FYNNEI. CDR3 size: 13 residues. The CDR3 region has the DNA TGTGCCAGCAGAGAGACAGGATTAGGAGGCTACACCTTC. This codes for CASRETGLGGYTF.

This sequence joins TRBV6-1 and TRBJ2-2, with TRBD1 identical over 7 bases. This CDR3 region has 18 residues. Germline-derived CDR1 and CDR2 are MNHNS and SASEGT. The V segment lost 4 bases and the J segment 6 bases; nucleotides outside the gene matches: 17. CDR3 in DNA: TGTGCCAGCAGTGTTCCCATTCGAGGGGGCGGTGTACCCGGGGAGCTGTTTTTT. This translates into CASSVPIRGGGVPGELFF.

This clone was detected a few times. The chain has TRBV2 and TRBJ1-1; 7 nucleotides align to TRBD1. Looked up from germline, CDR1 is SNHLY and CDR2 is FYNNEI. The junction had 4 bases not matched to a gene; V was cut back by 1 base and J by 5 bases. CDR3 length: 14 amino acids. This chain's CDR3 is CASSEEGAKTEAFF. The CDR3, as DNA: TGTGCCAGCAGTGAAGAGGGGGCAAAAACTGAAGCTTTCTTT.

This clone was counted a few times. The chain links TRBV19 to TRBJ1-4; D uncertain. CDR1 is LNHDA and CDR2 is SQIVND in the germline V gene (reference sequence). V was trimmed by 4 bases and J by 0 bases, leaving 6 bases between them. The CDR3 has 14 residues. This CDR3 is CASSRGTTNEKLFF. The CDR3 DNA reads TGTGCCAGTAGTAGAGGGACAACTAATGAAAAACTGTTTTTT.

V and J are TRBV7-2 and TRBJ1-6; 11 bases match TRBD1. The CDR3 totals 16 residues. Per the germline V gene, CDR1 is SGHTA and CDR2 is FQGNSA. With V trimmed by 5 bases and J by 10 bases, 10 bases remained unmatched. The CDR3 here is CASSRLPDRGRSPLHF. DNA of the CDR3: TGTGCCAGCAGCAGGCTCCCGGACAGGGGGCGGTCACCCCTCCACTTT.

This clone was observed a few times. This chain links TRBV6-5 with TRBJ1-1; D is unresolved. Germline CDR1 MNHEY, CDR2 SVGAGI. The CDR3 totals 12 residues. V lost 5 bases and J lost 12, with 16 bases in between. The CDR3 sequence: CASSQTREETFF. Here the CDR3 DNA reads TGTGCCAGCAGTCAAACCCGGGAAGAAACTTTCTTT.

The chain links TRBV5-4 to TRBJ1-1; 11 bases match TRBD1. Per germline, CDR1 SGHNT and CDR2 YYREEE (reference sequence). The CDR3 length is 16 residues. V shed 4 bases, J shed 4 bases, and the junction held 9 bases outside the gene matches. The CDR3 spells CASSPGQGAYGTEAFF. The CDR3 DNA is TGTGCCAGCAGCCCCGGACAGGGGGCGTATGGCACTGAAGCTTTCTTT.

The V call is TRBV2, the J call TRBJ2-1; D is undetermined. Trimming shortened V by 3 bases and J by 2 bases, and 11 bases separated the two germline ends. The germline CDR1 and CDR2 sequences are SNHLY and FYNNEI. CDR3 length: 15 residues. CDR3 region: CASSDESRTYNEQFF. The DNA for the CDR3 is TGTGCCAGCAGTGATGAGAGTAGAACCTACAATGAGCAGTTCTTC.

The chain recombines TRBV2 with TRBJ1-4, with TRBD1 matching 8 bases. CDR1 and CDR2 (germline): SNHLY, FYNNEI. V lost 5 bases and J lost 11; bases outside the gene matches: 4. This CDR3 region has 12 residues. The chain's CDR3 is CASSRQGMKLFF. The CDR3 coding sequence is TGTGCCAGCAGTCGACAGGGGATGAAACTGTTTTTT.

The gene calls are TRBV19 and TRBJ1-6, with 7 bases matching TRBD1. Germline V CDR1 and CDR2: LNHDA, SQIVND (reference sequence). V gave up 4 bases and J gave up 3 bases; unmatched junction bases: 12. The CDR3 contains 18 residues. The CDR3 DNA is TGTGCCAGTAGTAGTAATCTGAACAGGGGCGTCTATAATTCACCCCTCCACTTT. It is translated as CASSSNLNRGVYNSPLHF.

This clone ranks as medium-sized. J is TRBJ1-3 and V is TRBV6-6; D unclear. V lost 8 bases and J 8 bases, leaving 13 bases between the germline ends. CDR3 length: 12 residues. Per the germline V gene, CDR1 is MNHNY and CDR2 is SVGAGI (reference sequence). CDR3 coding DNA: TGTGCCAGCCGCAATCCCGGAGACACCATATATTTT. Translating gives CASRNPGDTIYF.